This TCR beta chain was sequenced during a study of cytomegalovirus exposure and HLA in healthy donors. Broader study findings: One variant, a missense change in DCLRE1C, was linked in a later analysis to TCR beta V- and J-gene trimming.

The V end was cut by 3 bases, the J end by 3 bases, with 11 bases between. The germline V gene encodes CDR1 ENHRY and CDR2 SYGVKD. This CDR3 contains 14 residues. PCR was performed using 60 Vbeta and 13 Jbeta primers. The repertoire was sequenced with immunoSEQ multiplex PCR; TCRdb's copy has only in-frame clones and lacks some. The sample holds 29,000 or so clones, about three fifths seen once. With respect to this clone: Its antigen is not known.

The TCR originated in a male donor in good health and CMV-seropositive. The chain links TRBV10-3 to TRBJ1-1; a possible D gene is TRBD1 (5 bases). The source material was PBMCs. CDR3 coding DNA: TGTGCCATCAGTGAATCCAGGGTGGACACTGAAGCTTTCTTT. It is translated as CAISESRVDTEAFF.